This TCR beta chain was captured in a study of cytomegalovirus exposure and HLA in healthy donors. The PCR used 60 Vbeta and 13 Jbeta primers. Sequencing used immunoSEQ multiplex PCR; TCRdb keeps in-frame clones, though not all of them. In the table there are some 120,000 clones, 76% of which are singletons. The V end lost 0 bases, the J end lost 10 bases, and 8 bases lay between the germline ends. Germline CDR1 reads GTSNPN; CDR2 reads SVGIG (reference sequence). This CDR3 is 11 amino acids long. The TCR comes from a woman aged 40 to 50 in good health and CMV-seropositive. The specimen sequenced was PBMCs. The chain recombines TRBV30 with TRBJ2-3, with D perhaps TRBD2 (5 bases). This CDR3 is CAWSVGLAQYF. The CDR3 DNA is TGTGCCTGGAGTGTAGGACTGGCGCAGTATTTT.